The sequence of this T cell receptor beta chain was determined in a study of blood T cell repertoires in COVID-19. About the study: Spain, Italy and the United States supplied samples that represented acute and convalescent COVID-19.

The repertoire was sequenced with immunoSEQ multiplex PCR; TCRdb's copy has only in-frame clones and lacks some. Of roughly 120,000 clones in the sample, roughly 88% were seen once. CDR3 length: 17 residues. Germline V gene data show CDR1 as SGHTA and CDR2 as FQGNSA. The V gene lost 1 base and the J gene lost 3 bases, with 18 bases spanning the gap. The V call is TRBV7-2, the J call TRBJ2-5; D uncertain. The sequenced sample was peripheral blood. This receptor was identified in a human donor in a cohort sampled during active COVID-19. CDR3 in amino acids: CASSLVPTYPSKETQYF. The CDR3 DNA reads as TGTGCCAGCAGCTTAGTCCCTACCTACCCCTCCAAAGAGACCCAGTACTTC.